These T cell receptor beta chains were read from a single sample in a study of cytomegalovirus exposure and HLA in healthy donors. Assay: immunoSEQ multiplex PCR; the TCRdb copy retains only in-frame clones and omits some. The sample shows about 37,000 clones, 70% to 85% of them seen only once. Sequenced sample: PBMCs. These TCRs come from a man aged 30 to 45 in good health and CMV-seronegative. The CDR3 runs from the conserved cysteine through the conserved F or W. The D gene is left open where the match is weak. The size of a clone is reported for some rows only, either as once, few or many, or as a class for expanded clones.

j_gene,d_gene,v_gene,abundance,CDR3aa,CDR3nt
TRBJ2-3,NA,TRBV9,NA,CASTTQGIGTDTQYF,TGTGCCAGCACCACACAGGGAATTGGCACAGATACGCAGTATTTT
TRBJ2-3,TRBD2,TRBV30,NA,CAWSVGLAGSDTQYF,TGTGCCTGGAGTGTCGGTCTAGCGGGAAGTGATACGCAGTATTTT
TRBJ1-3,NA,TRBV7-9,NA,CASSSTAGSAGNTIYF,TGTGCCAGCAGCTCGACGGCGGGGTCAGCTGGAAACACCATATATTTT
TRBJ2-5,NA,TRBV4-1,NA,CASSQEGASPETQYF,TGCGCCAGCAGCCAAGAGGGAGCTTCCCCCGAGACCCAGTACTTC
TRBJ2-3,TRBD1,TRBV10-2,NA,CASSEQGTGTDTQYF,TGCGCCAGCAGTGAGCAGGGGACAGGTACAGATACGCAGTATTTT
TRBJ1-5,TRBD1,TRBV25-1,NA,CASRNEGGQGGQPQHF,TGTGCCAGCAGAAACGAAGGGGGACAGGGGGGTCAGCCCCAGCATTTT
TRBJ1-1,TRBD1,TRBV4-2,once,CASSQGRTGPLTEAFF,TGTGCCAGCAGCCAAGGTCGGACAGGGCCATTAACTGAAGCTTTCTTT
TRBJ2-7,TRBD1,TRBV2,NA,CASSERGTGIYEQYF,TGTGCCAGCAGTGAAAGGGGGACAGGGATCTACGAGCAGTACTTC
TRBJ2-1,TRBD2,TRBV6-1,NA,CASRLAGSYNEQFF,TGTGCCAGCAGACTAGCGGGTTCCTACAATGAGCAGTTCTTC
TRBJ2-1,TRBD2,TRBV10-1,NA,CASSESGAYYEQFF,TGCGCCAGCAGTGAAAGCGGGGCCTATTATGAGCAGTTCTTC
TRBJ1-6,NA,TRBV9,NA,CASSVGTFSNSPLHF,TGTGCCAGCAGCGTAGGGACATTTTCTAATTCACCCCTCCACTTT
TRBJ2-3,TRBD1,TRBV5-4,NA,CASSFGQGLTDTQYF,TGTGCCAGCAGCTTTGGACAGGGCCTAACAGATACGCAGTATTTT
TRBJ1-1,NA,TRBV18,NA,CASSPTQGLNTEAFF,TGTGCCAGCTCACCGACACAGGGATTGAACACTGAAGCTTTCTTT
TRBJ2-5,TRBD1,TRBV6-5,once,CASSYVRTGGGETQYF,TGTGCCAGCAGTTACGTCCGGACAGGGGGAGGTGAGACCCAGTACTTC
TRBJ1-1,NA,TRBV6-6,few,CASSFQGDTEAFF,TGTGCCAGCAGTTTTCAAGGGGACACTGAAGCTTTCTTT
TRBJ2-1,NA,TRBV6-4,NA,CASSPEGSYNEQFF,TGTGCCAGCAGCCCCGAGGGCTCCTACAATGAGCAGTTCTTC
TRBJ1-5,TRBD1,TRBV28,NA,CASSLQTGGAGQPQHF,TGTGCCAGCAGTCTCCAGACAGGGGGCGCGGGTCAGCCCCAGCATTTT
TRBJ1-6,TRBD1,TRBV5-1,NA,CASSLGGQGGYNSPLHF,TGCGCCAGCAGCTTGGGGGGACAGGGGGGCTATAATTCACCCCTCCACTTT
TRBJ2-1,NA,TRBV25-1,NA,CASSEPSTGRPYNEQFF,TGTGCCAGCAGTGAACCCTCCACAGGGAGACCCTACAATGAGCAGTTCTTC
TRBJ2-6,TRBD1,TRBV28,NA,CASSRGQAYSGANVLTF,TGTGCCAGCAGTCGTGGACAGGCCTACTCTGGGGCCAACGTCCTGACTTTC
TRBJ1-2,TRBD1,TRBV6-5,few,CASSQTGTGFGYTF,TGTGCCAGCAGTCAGACCGGGACAGGGTTTGGCTACACCTTC
TRBJ2-1,TRBD2,TRBV14,once,CASSQELRELGEQFF,TGTGCCAGCAGCCAAGAGTTGCGGGAGTTGGGTGAGCAGTTCTTC
TRBJ2-7,TRBD2,TRBV4-1,once,CASSQWGEGHPEQYF,TGCGCCAGCAGCCAATGGGGGGAGGGCCATCCCGAGCAGTACTTC
TRBJ2-3,TRBD1,TRBV7-3,NA,CASSSTGAGTDTQYF,TGTGCCAGCAGCTCGACAGGGGCGGGCACAGATACGCAGTATTTT
TRBJ1-4,TRBD1,TRBV7-9,NA,CASSAPGQVNEKLFF,TGTGCCAGCAGCGCTCCCGGACAGGTTAATGAAAAACTGTTTTTT
TRBJ2-1,TRBD1,TRBV6-1,once,CASRSDRDSYNEQFF,TGTGCCAGCAGATCGGACAGGGACTCCTACAATGAGCAGTTCTTC
TRBJ2-3,TRBD2,TRBV6-1,NA,CASSGRGSGTTDTQYF,TGTGCCAGCAGTGGTCGGGGTAGCGGGACCACAGATACGCAGTATTTT
TRBJ1-6,TRBD1,TRBV5-1,NA,CASSRTGGNSPLHF,TGCGCCAGCAGCCGGACAGGTGGAAATTCACCCCTCCACTTT
TRBJ1-1,NA,TRBV7-9,NA,CASSLAPTRGSEAFF,TGTGCCAGCAGCTTAGCCCCCACACGCGGCTCGGAAGCTTTCTTT
TRBJ2-5,TRBD2,TRBV5-5,NA,CASSLLGTSGGAGPRETQYF,TGTGCCAGCAGCTTGTTAGGGACTAGCGGGGGGGCTGGCCCTAGAGAGACCCAGTACTTC
TRBJ2-7,TRBD1,TRBV2,NA,CASTETSGGEQYF,TGTGCCAGCACCGAGACCTCAGGGGGCGAGCAGTACTTC
TRBJ1-2,NA,TRBV29-1,once,CSVEEQLNYGYTF,TGCAGCGTTGAAGAGCAGTTAAACTATGGCTACACCTTC
TRBJ2-1,TRBD2,TRBV6-5,NA,CASSPRGGLAGEQFF,TGTGCCAGCAGCCCTCGGGGGGGACTAGCGGGAGAGCAGTTCTTC
TRBJ2-1,TRBD2,TRBV20-1,NA,CSARALAGVFF,TGCAGTGCTAGAGCGCTAGCGGGAGTTTTCTTC
TRBJ2-7,NA,TRBV5-1,NA,CASSLGPTGDEQYF,TGCGCCAGCAGCTTGGGCCCCACCGGGGACGAGCAGTACTTC
TRBJ1-2,NA,TRBV5-4,medium-sized,CASSLAVTIGDGYTF,TGTGCCAGCAGCTTGGCCGTAACAATCGGGGATGGCTACACCTTC
TRBJ1-5,NA,TRBV7-2,NA,CASSPGQIPNQPQHF,TGTGCCAGCAGTCCAGGACAGATCCCCAATCAGCCCCAGCATTTT
TRBJ1-2,TRBD1,TRBV2,NA,CAREGARGYTF,TGTGCCAGGGAGGGGGCGCGAGGCTACACCTTC
TRBJ2-1,TRBD1,TRBV19,NA,CATTDRPNEQFF,TGTGCCACCACGGACAGGCCCAATGAGCAGTTCTTC
TRBJ2-1,TRBD2,TRBV7-3,NA,CASSFLAGVMNEQFF,TGTGCCAGCAGCTTCCTAGCGGGGGTCATGAATGAGCAGTTCTTC
TRBJ2-5,NA,TRBV29-1,NA,CSVVKGKQETQYF,TGCAGCGTTGTAAAGGGGAAACAAGAGACCCAGTACTTC
TRBJ2-7,NA,TRBV5-5,NA,CASSLAGEGAPTQYF,TGTGCCAGCAGCTTGGCCGGTGAGGGAGCGCCCACGCAGTACTTC
TRBJ1-5,NA,TRBV6-1,NA,CASSEGGVRPQHF,TGTGCCAGCAGTGAAGGGGGGGTCAGGCCCCAGCATTTT
TRBJ1-1,NA,TRBV14,NA,CASSHSATGVMNTEAFF,TGTGCCAGCAGCCATTCGGCGACAGGAGTCATGAACACTGAAGCTTTCTTT
TRBJ1-3,NA,TRBV7-6,few,CASSSPGQRGGGSGNTIYF,TGTGCCAGCAGCTCCCCGGGACAAAGGGGTGGGGGCTCTGGAAACACCATATATTTT
TRBJ1-5,NA,TRBV23-1,NA,CAPGDSNQPQHF,TGCGCCCCGGGGGATAGCAATCAGCCCCAGCATTTT
TRBJ2-1,TRBD1,TRBV11-2,NA,CASSGQGRVYNEQFF,TGTGCCAGCAGCGGACAGGGTAGAGTTTACAATGAGCAGTTCTTC
TRBJ1-1,NA,TRBV19,NA,CASTLGGMTEAFF,TGTGCCAGTACTTTGGGCGGGATGACTGAAGCTTTCTTT
TRBJ2-1,NA,TRBV2,NA,CASMKGEPYNEQFF,TGTGCCAGCATGAAGGGGGAGCCCTACAATGAGCAGTTCTTC
TRBJ2-7,NA,TRBV14,NA,CASSPQGPGEQYF,TGTGCCAGCAGCCCTCAGGGTCCCGGCGAGCAGTACTTC
TRBJ2-2,NA,TRBV6-1,medium-sized,CASSLFGELFF,TGTGCCAGCAGTCTATTCGGGGAGCTGTTTTTT
TRBJ2-2,TRBD2,TRBV4-1,NA,CASTLLAGAQTGELFF,TGCGCCAGCACCCTACTAGCGGGGGCCCAAACCGGGGAGCTGTTTTTT
TRBJ1-5,TRBD1,TRBV4-1,NA,CASSQEAATGGSSNQPQHF,TGCGCCAGCAGCCAAGAAGCTGCTACAGGGGGCTCGAGCAATCAGCCCCAGCATTTT
TRBJ2-6,TRBD1,TRBV6-4,NA,CASARTGDSGANVLTF,TGTGCCAGCGCTAGGACAGGAGATTCTGGGGCCAACGTCCTGACTTTC
TRBJ1-1,NA,TRBV6-6,NA,CASSYGQRYTEAFF,TGTGCCAGCAGTTACGGACAGCGGTACACTGAAGCTTTCTTT